Each of the 2 T cell receptor beta chains below was sequenced from the same sample in a study of cytomegalovirus exposure and HLA in healthy donors. Amplification used 60 Vbeta primers and 13 Jbeta primers. Some clones are missing from TCRdb's copy, which holds only in-frame ones; the method was immunoSEQ multiplex PCR. The data contain about 160,000 clones, approximately 80% of them singletons. Sequenced input: PBMCs. All receptors come from a woman aged 45-65 years in good health and CMV-seronegative.

This chain joins TRBV10-3 and TRBJ2-3; D may be TRBD1 (5 bases). Germline CDR1 reads ENHRY; CDR2 reads SYGVKD. The CDR3 has 14 amino acids. The ends were cut back, 3 bases at V and 1 base at J, with 8 bases in the middle. CDR3 sequence (DNA): TGTGCCATCAGTGACTTGGGGCGCACAGATACGCAGTATTTT. This encodes CAISDLGRTDTQYF.

The J gene is TRBJ2-5, the V gene TRBV6-5; 11 bases are a match to TRBD2. Per germline, CDR1 MNHEY and CDR2 SVGAGI. The CDR3 loop spans 15 amino acids. The junction had 3 bases not matched to a gene; V was cut back by 2 bases and J by 4 bases. In DNA form, the CDR3 reads TGTGCCAGCAGTTACGGAGGACTAGCGGGAGAGACCCAGTACTTC. Amino acid sequence: CASSYGGLAGETQYF.